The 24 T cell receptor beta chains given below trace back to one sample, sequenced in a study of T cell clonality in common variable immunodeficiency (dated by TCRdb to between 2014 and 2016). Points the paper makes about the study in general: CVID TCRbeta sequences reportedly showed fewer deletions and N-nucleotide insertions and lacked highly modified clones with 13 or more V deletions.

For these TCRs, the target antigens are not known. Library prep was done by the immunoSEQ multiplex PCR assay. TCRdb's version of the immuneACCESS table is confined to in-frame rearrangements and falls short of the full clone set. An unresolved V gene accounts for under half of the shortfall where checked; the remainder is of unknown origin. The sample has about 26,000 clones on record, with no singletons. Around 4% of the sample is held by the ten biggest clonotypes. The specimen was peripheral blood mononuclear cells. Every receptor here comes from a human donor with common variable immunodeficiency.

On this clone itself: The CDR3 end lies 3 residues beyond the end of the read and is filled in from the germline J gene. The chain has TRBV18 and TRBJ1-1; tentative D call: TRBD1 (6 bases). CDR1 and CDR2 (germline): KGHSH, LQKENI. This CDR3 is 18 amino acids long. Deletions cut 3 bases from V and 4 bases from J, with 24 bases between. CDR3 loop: CASSPQGPSGAAGTEAFF. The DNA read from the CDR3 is TGTGCCAGCTCACCCCAAGGTCCGTCAGGGGCGGCGGGCACTGAA.

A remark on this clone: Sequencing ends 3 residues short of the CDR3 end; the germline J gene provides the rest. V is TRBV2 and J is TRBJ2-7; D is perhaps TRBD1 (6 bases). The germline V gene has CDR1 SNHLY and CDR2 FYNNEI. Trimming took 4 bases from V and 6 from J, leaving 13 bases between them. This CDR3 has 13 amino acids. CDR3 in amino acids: CASSVRDISEQYF. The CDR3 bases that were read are TGTGCCAGCAGTGTCCGGGACATCTCCGAG.

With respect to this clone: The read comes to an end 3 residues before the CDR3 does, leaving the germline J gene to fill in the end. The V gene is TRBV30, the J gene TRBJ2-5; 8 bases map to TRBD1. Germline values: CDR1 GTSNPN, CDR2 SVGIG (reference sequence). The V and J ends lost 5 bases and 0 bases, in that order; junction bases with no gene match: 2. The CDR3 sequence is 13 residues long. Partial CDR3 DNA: TGTGCCTGGGGGACAGGCCACCAAGAGACC. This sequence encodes CAWGTGHQET. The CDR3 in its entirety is CAWGTGHQETQYF.

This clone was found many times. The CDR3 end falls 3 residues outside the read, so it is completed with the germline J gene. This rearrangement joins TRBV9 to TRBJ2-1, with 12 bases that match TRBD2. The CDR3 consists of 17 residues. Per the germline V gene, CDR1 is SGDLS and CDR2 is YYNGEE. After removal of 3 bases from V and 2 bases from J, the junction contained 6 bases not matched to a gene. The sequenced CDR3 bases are TGTGCCAGCAGCGGGACTAGCGGGAAGCGGGCCTACAATGAG. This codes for CASSGTSGKRAYNE. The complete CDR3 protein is CASSGTSGKRAYNEQFF.

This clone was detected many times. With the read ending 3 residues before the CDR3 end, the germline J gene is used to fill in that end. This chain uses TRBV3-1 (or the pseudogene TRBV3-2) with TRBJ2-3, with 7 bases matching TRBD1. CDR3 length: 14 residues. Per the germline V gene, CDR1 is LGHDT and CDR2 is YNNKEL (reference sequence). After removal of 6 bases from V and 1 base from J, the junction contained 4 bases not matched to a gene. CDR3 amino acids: CASSRQGGTDTQYF. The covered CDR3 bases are TGTGCCAGCAGTAGACAGGGTGGCACAGATACG.

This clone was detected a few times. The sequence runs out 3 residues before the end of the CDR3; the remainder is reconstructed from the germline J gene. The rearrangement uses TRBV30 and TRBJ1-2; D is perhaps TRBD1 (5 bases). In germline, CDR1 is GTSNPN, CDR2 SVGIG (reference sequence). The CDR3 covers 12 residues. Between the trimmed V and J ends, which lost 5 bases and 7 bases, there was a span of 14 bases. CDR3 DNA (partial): TGTGCCTGGTTGGGGGGTCGGAGTGGC. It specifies CAWLGGRSG. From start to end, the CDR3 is CAWLGGRSGYTF.

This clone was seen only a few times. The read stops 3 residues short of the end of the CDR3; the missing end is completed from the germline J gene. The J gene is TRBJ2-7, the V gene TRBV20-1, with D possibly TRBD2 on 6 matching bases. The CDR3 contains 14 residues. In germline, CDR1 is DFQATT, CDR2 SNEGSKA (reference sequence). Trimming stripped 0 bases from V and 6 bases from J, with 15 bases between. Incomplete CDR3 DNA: TGCAGTGCTAGAGATGTTCGGGGGAGTCTCGAG. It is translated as CSARDVRGSLE. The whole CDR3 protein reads CSARDVRGSLEQYF.

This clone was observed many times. This CDR3 is CASSLDGYGYTF. The sequenced part of the CDR3 DNA is TGCGCCAGCAGCCTAGACGGGTATGGC. The chain joins TRBV5-1 to TRBJ1-2; D not certain. The sequenced fragment ends 3 residues before the CDR3 boundary, so the rest is inferred from the germline J gene. Germline CDR1 SGHRS, CDR2 YFSETQ. Between the trimmed V and J ends, which lost 4 bases and 5 bases, there was a span of 9 bases. The CDR3 extends over 12 amino acids.

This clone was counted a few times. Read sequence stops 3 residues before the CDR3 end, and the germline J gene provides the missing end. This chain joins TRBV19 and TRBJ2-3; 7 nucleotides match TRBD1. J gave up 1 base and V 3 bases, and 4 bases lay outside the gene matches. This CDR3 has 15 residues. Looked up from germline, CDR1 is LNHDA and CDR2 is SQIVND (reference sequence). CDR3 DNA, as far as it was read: TGTGCCAGTAGTATCACAGGGGCCGGCACAGATACG. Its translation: CASSITGAGTDT. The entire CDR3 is CASSITGAGTDTQYF.

CDR3: CASSKGKAGVILGGNEQFF. The CDR3 DNA, read in part, is TGTGCCAGCTCTAAAGGGAAAGCGGGAGTCATCTTAGGCGGGAATGAG. This chain uses TRBV18 with TRBJ2-1; 8 positions match TRBD2. The sequence runs out 3 residues before the end of the CDR3; the remainder is reconstructed from the germline J gene. The length of the CDR3 is 19 residues. CDR1 is KGHSH and CDR2 is LQKENI in the germline V gene. Trimming took 6 bases from V and 7 from J; bases not matched to a gene: 23.

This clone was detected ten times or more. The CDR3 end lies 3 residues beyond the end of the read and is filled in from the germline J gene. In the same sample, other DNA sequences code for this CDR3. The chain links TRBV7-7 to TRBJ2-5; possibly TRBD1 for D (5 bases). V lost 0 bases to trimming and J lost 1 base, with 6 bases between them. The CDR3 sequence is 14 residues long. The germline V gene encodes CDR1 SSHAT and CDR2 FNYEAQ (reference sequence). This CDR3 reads CASSLAGPQETQYF. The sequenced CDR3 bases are TGTGCCAGCAGCTTAGCGGGGCCCCAAGAGACC.

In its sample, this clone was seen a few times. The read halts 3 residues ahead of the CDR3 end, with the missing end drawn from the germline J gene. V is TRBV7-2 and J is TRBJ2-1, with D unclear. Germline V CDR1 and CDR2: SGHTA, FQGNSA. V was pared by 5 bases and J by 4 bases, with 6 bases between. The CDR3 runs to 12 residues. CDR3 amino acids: CASSANYNEQFF. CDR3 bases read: TGTGCCAGCAGCGCTAATTACAATGAG.

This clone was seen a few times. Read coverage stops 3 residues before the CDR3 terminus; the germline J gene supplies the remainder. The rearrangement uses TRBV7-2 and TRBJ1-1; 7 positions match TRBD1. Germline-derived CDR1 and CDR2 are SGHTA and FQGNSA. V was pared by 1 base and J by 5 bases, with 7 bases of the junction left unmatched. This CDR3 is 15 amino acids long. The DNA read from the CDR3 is TGTGCCAGCAGCTTAGGTTTGACAGGGCTGACTGAA. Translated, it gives CASSLGLTGLTE. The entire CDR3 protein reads CASSLGLTGLTEAFF. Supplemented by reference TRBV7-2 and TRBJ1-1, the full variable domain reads GAGVSQSPSNKVTEKGKDVELRCDPISGHTALYWYRQSLGQGLEFLIYFQGNSAPDKSGLPSDRFSAERTGGSVSTLTIQRTQQEDSAVYLCASSLGLTGLTEAFFGQGTRLTVV.

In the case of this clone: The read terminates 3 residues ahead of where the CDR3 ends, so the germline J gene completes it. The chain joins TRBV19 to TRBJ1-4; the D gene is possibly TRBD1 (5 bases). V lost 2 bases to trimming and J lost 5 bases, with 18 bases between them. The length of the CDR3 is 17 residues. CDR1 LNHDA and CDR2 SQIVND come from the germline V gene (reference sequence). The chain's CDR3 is CASSIRGRRVENEKLFF. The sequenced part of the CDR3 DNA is TGTGCCAGTAGTATAAGAGGGCGCAGGGTAGAAAATGAAAAA.

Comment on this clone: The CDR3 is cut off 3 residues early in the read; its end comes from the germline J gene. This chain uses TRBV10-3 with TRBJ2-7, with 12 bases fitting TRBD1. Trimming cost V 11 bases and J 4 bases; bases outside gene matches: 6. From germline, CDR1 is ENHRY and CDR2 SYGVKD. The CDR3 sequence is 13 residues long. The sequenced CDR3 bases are TGTGCCGCGGGACAGGGGGCGTTTTACGAG. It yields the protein CAAGQGAFYE. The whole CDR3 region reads CAAGQGAFYEQYF.

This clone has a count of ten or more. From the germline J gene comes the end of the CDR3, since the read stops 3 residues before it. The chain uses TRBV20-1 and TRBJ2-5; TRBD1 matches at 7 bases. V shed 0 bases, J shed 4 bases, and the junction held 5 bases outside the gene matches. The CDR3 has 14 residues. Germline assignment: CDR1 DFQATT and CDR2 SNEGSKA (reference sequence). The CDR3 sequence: CSARDPTGPETQYF. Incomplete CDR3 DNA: TGCAGTGCTAGAGACCCGACAGGGCCAGAGACC.

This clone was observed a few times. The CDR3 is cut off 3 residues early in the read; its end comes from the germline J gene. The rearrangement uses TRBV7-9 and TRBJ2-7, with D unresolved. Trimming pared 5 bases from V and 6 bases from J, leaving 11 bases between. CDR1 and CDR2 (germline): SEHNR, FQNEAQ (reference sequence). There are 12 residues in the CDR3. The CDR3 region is CASSNSHAEQYF. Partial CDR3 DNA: TGTGCCAGCAGCAACAGTCACGCCGAG.

CDR3 DNA, as far as it was read: TGTGCCTGGAGCCGCCAGGTAGCGGCTGAA. This translates into CAWSRQVAAE. The CDR3 as a whole reads CAWSRQVAAEAFF. The genes are TRBV30 and TRBJ1-1; no reliable D call. The read falls 3 residues short of the CDR3 end, and the missing part is taken from the germline J gene. Germline V gives CDR1 GTSNPN, CDR2 SVGIG (reference sequence). V was cut by 3 bases and J by 6 bases, with 14 bases left in between. This CDR3 is built from 13 residues.

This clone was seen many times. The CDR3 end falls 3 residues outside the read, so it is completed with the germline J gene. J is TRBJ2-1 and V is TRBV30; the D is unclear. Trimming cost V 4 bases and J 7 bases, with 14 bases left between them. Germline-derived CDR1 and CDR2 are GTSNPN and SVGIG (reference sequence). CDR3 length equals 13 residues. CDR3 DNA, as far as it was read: TGTGCCTGGAATGAAAAAGCGAGTAATGAG. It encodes CAWNEKASNE. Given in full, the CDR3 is CAWNEKASNEQFF.

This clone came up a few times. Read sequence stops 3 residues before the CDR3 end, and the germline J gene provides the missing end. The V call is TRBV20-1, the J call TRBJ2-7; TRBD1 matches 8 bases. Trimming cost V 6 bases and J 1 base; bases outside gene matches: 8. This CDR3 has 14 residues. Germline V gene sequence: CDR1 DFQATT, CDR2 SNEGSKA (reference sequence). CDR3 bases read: TGCAGTGCCACTGGGCAGGGGGCATCCTACGAG. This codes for CSATGQGASYE. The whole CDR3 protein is CSATGQGASYEQYF.

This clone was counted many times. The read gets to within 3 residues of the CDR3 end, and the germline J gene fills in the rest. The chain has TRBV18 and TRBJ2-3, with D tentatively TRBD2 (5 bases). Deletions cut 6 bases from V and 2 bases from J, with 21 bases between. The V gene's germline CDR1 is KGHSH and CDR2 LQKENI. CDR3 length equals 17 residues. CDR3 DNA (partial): TGTGCCAGCTCTCCGAGGCGGACGGGGAGATACACAGATACG. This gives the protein CASSPRRTGRYTDT. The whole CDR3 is CASSPRRTGRYTDTQYF.

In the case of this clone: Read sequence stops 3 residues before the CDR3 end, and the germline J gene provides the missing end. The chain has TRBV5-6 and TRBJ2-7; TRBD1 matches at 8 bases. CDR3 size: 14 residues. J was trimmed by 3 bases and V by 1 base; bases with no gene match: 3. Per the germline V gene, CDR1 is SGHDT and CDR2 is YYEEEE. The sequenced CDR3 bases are TGTGCCAGCAGCTTGTACGACAGGGGCTACGAG. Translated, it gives CASSLYDRGYE. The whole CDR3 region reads CASSLYDRGYEQYF.

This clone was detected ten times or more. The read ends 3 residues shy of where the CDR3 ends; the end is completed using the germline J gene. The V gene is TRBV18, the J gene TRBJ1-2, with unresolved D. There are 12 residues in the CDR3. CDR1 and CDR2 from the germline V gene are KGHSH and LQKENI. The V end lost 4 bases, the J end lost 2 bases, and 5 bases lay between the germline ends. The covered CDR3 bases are TGTGCCAGCTCACGCGAGAACTATGGC. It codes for CASSRENYG. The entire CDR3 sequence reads CASSRENYGYTF.

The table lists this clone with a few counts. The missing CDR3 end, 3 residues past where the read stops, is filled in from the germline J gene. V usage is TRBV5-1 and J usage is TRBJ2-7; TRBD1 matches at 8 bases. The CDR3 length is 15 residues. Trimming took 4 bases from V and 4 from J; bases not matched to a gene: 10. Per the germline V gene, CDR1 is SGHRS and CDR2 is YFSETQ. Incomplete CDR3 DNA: TGCGCCAGCAGCGAGGACAGGGCGGTCCTGTACGAG. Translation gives CASSEDRAVLYE. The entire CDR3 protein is CASSEDRAVLYEQYF.